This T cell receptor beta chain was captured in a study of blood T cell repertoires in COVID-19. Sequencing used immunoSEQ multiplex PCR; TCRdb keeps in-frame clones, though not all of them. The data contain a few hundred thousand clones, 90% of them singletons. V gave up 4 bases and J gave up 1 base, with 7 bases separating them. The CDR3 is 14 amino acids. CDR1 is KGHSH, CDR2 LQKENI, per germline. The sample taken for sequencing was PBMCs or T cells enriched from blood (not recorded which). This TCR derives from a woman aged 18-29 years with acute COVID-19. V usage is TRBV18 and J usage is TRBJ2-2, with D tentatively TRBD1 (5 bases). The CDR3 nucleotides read TGTGCCAGCTCACTCACAGGGAACACCGGGGAGCTGTTTTTT. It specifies CASSLTGNTGELFF.